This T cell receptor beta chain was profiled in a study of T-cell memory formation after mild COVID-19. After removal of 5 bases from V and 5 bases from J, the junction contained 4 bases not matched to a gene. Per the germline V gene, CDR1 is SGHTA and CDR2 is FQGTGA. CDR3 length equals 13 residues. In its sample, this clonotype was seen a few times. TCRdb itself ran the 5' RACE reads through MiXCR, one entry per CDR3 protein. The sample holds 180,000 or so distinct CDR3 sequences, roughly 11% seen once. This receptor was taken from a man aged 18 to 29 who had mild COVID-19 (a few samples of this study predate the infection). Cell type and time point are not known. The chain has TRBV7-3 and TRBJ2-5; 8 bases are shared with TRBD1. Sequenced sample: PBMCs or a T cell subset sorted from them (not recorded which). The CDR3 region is CASSTGTGETQYF. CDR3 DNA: TGTGCCAGCAGCACCGGGACAGGCGAGACCCAGTACTTC.